This T cell receptor (beta chain) was documented in a study of radiation and T cells in renal cell carcinoma. This clone was counted a few times. What it binds is unknown. Regarding time point: baseline pretreatment blood. The treatment: 15 Gy SBRT to primary tumor, nephrectomy 4 weeks later. Study outcomes and limitations: No pretreatment tumor biopsies were available for baseline clonotypes.

The table came from immunoSEQ multiplex PCR; TCRdb's copy has only in-frame clones and leaves some out. This repertoire shows around 46,000 clones, 65% to 90% found once; its top ten account for 31%. The CDR3 extends over 16 amino acids. The germline gives CDR1 SGHNT, CDR2 YYREEE (reference sequence). J lost 2 bases, V lost 0 bases, and 6 bases had no gene match. J is TRBJ2-3 and V is TRBV5-4; 7 nucleotides align to TRBD1. Sequenced here: blood, sampled from a patient whose treatment included radiotherapy and nephrectomy. This sequence originates from a woman between 65 and 79 years old with renal cell carcinoma. The CDR3 loop is CASSLGRQGPTDTQYF. CDR3 DNA sequence: TGTGCCAGCAGCTTGGGACGACAGGGCCCCACAGATACGCAGTATTTT.